Listed here are 23 T cell receptor beta chains from one sample, sequenced in a study of shared clonotypes between healthy human individuals (dated by TCRdb to the early 2020s). Library preparation used the immunoSEQ multiplex PCR assay. As stored in TCRdb, this immuneACCESS dataset retains in-frame rearrangements with V and J assigned. A fraction of the clones does not appear; measured against another copy, unresolved V genes explain less than half of the discrepancy, and the remainder lacks a known reason. The table for this sample lists more than 2 million clones; 85% to 95% of them were counted only once. Jointly, the top ten make up roughly 0.13% of the sample. The source material was naive CD4+ T cells sorted from blood. The sample's cell subset or site label, in plain terms: CD45RA+ positively selected. These receptors originate from a man younger than 30 in good health.

This chain connects TRBV5-4 to TRBJ1-5; TRBD1 agrees at 8 bases. Germline V lookup: CDR1 SGHNT, CDR2 YYREEE (reference sequence). Trimming removed 4 bases from V and 2 bases from J; junction bases left unmatched: 5. CDR3 length equals 15 residues. The CDR3 is CASSAGTGGNQPQHF. The CDR3 bases are TGTGCCAGCAGCGCCGGGACAGGCGGCAATCAGCCCCAGCATTTT.

This chain connects TRBV10-2 to TRBJ1-5, with 8 bases identical to TRBD1. This CDR3 contains 20 residues. V gave up 1 base and J gave up 0 bases; unmatched junction bases: 14. CDR1 is WSHSY and CDR2 is SAAADI in the germline V gene. The CDR3 nucleotides read TGCGCCAGCAGTGAGTTTTTACCAGGGGGCTTAAAGTATAGCAATCAGCCCCAGCATTTT. The encoded protein is CASSEFLPGGLKYSNQPQHF.

This sequence joins TRBV2 and TRBJ2-5, with 8 bases fitting TRBD1. This CDR3 contains 13 residues. The V gene end was trimmed by 6 bases and the J gene end by 4 bases; junction bases not matched to a gene: 4. Per germline, CDR1 SNHLY and CDR2 FYNNEI. The DNA of the CDR3 is TGTGCCAGCAGAATCGACAGGGGAGAGACCCAGTACTTC. Translating it yields CASRIDRGETQYF.

J is TRBJ1-6 and V is TRBV7-9, with D possibly being TRBD1 (5 bases). The CDR3 covers 14 residues. V was shortened by 5 bases and J by 10 bases, with 15 bases between the two germline ends. Per the germline V gene, CDR1 is SEHNR and CDR2 is FQNEAQ (reference sequence). The CDR3 nucleotides read TGTGCCAGCAGCCCCTCTGAGGGGAGCTCACCCCTCCACTTT. Translating it yields CASSPSEGSSPLHF.

The V and J genes are TRBV27 and TRBJ2-7; 10 positions match TRBD2. J gave up 0 bases and V 2 bases, and 10 bases lay outside the gene matches. The CDR3 spans 18 residues. Germline V lookup: CDR1 MNHEY, CDR2 SMNVEV (reference sequence). CDR3 nucleotide sequence: TGTGCCAGCAGTTTAGTCCCTAGCGGGAGCCCTAGCTCCTACGAGCAGTACTTC. Its protein product is CASSLVPSGSPSSYEQYF.

The chain employs TRBV7-2 and TRBJ2-6, with D possibly matching TRBD1 (5 bases). The CDR3 spans 14 residues. V lost 5 bases and J 4 bases, leaving 9 bases between the germline ends. Germline-derived CDR1 and CDR2 are SGHTA and FQGNSA. CDR3 in DNA: TGTGCCAGCAGCCCGGCAGGGGGGGCCAACGTCCTGACTTTC. Amino acids: CASSPAGGANVLTF.

The J gene is TRBJ2-7, the V gene TRBV6-5; 7 positions match TRBD2. CDR1 and CDR2 (germline): MNHEY, SVGAGI. The ends lost 2 bases at V and 5 bases at J; junction bases unmatched: 3. The CDR3 extends over 13 amino acids. CDR3 in DNA: TGTGCCAGCAGTTACGGACTAGGAGACGAGCAGTACTTC. It translates to CASSYGLGDEQYF.

This rearrangement joins TRBV25-1 to TRBJ1-1, with a weak D call TRBD1 (5 bases). This CDR3 region has 13 residues. Trimming took 5 bases from V and 7 from J, leaving 14 bases between them. The germline gives CDR1 MGHDK, CDR2 SYGVNS. The CDR3 region has the DNA TGTGCCAGCAGTCTAGACGGGGGTGGTGAAGCTTTCTTT. Its protein is CASSLDGGGEAFF.

The chain is built from TRBV5-4 and TRBJ2-7; D gene unclear. Looked up from germline, CDR1 is SGHNT and CDR2 is YYREEE (reference sequence). The CDR3 sequence is 14 residues long. The V and J ends lost 0 bases and 4 bases respectively, with 11 bases between them. In nucleotides, the CDR3 is TGTGCCAGCAGCTTGGGTCTAGAACAATACGAGCAGTACTTC. It codes for CASSLGLEQYEQYF.

V usage is TRBV11-2 and J usage is TRBJ1-1; 7 bases fit TRBD1. The ends lost 5 bases at V and 6 bases at J; junction bases unmatched: 6. CDR3 length equals 13 residues. Germline lookup yields CDR1 SGHAT and CDR2 FQNNGV. The CDR3 DNA sequence: TGTGCCAGCAGCCACGGACAGGCTTCTGAAGCTTTCTTT. Encoded protein: CASSHGQASEAFF. The full variable domain, its missing parts supplied by reference TRBV11-2 and TRBJ1-1, is EAGVAQSPRYKIIEKRQSVAFWCNPISGHATLYWYQQILGQGPKLLIQFQNNGVVDDSQLPKDRFSAERLKGVDSTLKIQPAKLEDSAVYLCASSHGQASEAFFGQGTRLTVV.

This chain uses TRBV7-3 with TRBJ2-2; tentatively, D is TRBD2 (5 bases). The CDR3 is made up of 17 amino acids. The V gene's germline CDR1 is SGHTA and CDR2 FQGTGA. V gave up 3 bases and J gave up 1 base, with 15 bases separating them. The CDR3 sequence is CASSFAQGSRNTGELFF. In nucleotides, the CDR3 is TGTGCCAGCAGCTTCGCCCAAGGGAGTCGGAACACCGGGGAGCTGTTTTTT.

The chain recombines TRBV6-5 with TRBJ1-4; D uncertain. V was trimmed by 3 bases and J by 2 bases, leaving 13 bases between them. This CDR3 contains 16 residues. Germline loops: CDR1 MNHEY, CDR2 SVGAGI. The CDR3 bases are TGTGCCAGCAGTTATGGTACATGGACGACTAATGAAAAACTGTTTTTT. This sequence encodes CASSYGTWTTNEKLFF.

This clone showed up just once. This rearrangement joins TRBV2 to TRBJ2-2, with D hard to call. Germline values: CDR1 SNHLY, CDR2 FYNNEI. Trimming took off 7 bases at V and 4 bases at J, with 13 bases between the two ends. The CDR3 spans 14 residues. For the CDR3, the DNA is TGTGCCAGCAAGGGCAGAGTGACCACCGGGGAGCTGTTTTTT. Translated: CASKGRVTTGELFF. Variable domain in full (rest from reference TRBV2 and TRBJ2-2): EPEVTQTPSHQVTQMGQEVILRCVPISNHLYFYWYRQILGQKVEFLVSFYNNEISEKSEIFDDQFSVERPDGSNFTLKIRSTKLEDSAMYFCASKGRVTTGELFFGEGSRLTVL.

The CDR3 DNA reads TGTGCTACGTCGGGGGGCCGGGACACCATATATTTT. The encoded protein is CATSGGRDTIYF. This chain links TRBV28 with TRBJ1-3; D perhaps matches TRBD1 (6 bases). There are 12 residues in the CDR3. Germline CDR1 MDHEN, CDR2 SYDVKM.

The chain joins TRBV6-5 to TRBJ2-5, with D possibly matching TRBD1 (5 bases). The ends were cut back, 6 bases at V and 7 bases at J, with 12 bases in the middle. Germline V CDR1 and CDR2: MNHEY, SVGAGI. The CDR3 runs 12 residues. Here the CDR3 reads CASRRDSRTQYF. CDR3 nucleotides: TGTGCCAGCAGGCGAGACAGTCGGACCCAGTACTTC.

The chain has TRBV6-1 and TRBJ2-1; TRBD1 aligns across 7 bases. Germline V gene lookup returns CDR1 MNHNS and CDR2 SASEGT. The CDR3 totals 15 residues. The V and J ends lost 6 bases and 3 bases, in that order; junction bases with no gene match: 8. The CDR3 DNA reads TGTGCCAGCAGAGAACCGGGACAGAACTACAATGAGCAGTTCTTC. It codes for CASREPGQNYNEQFF.

This clone came up once. Other DNA sequences within the sample encode an identical CDR3. The rearrangement joins TRBV19 to TRBJ2-7, with D perhaps given as TRBD1 or TRBD2 (5 bases each). Germline CDR1 and CDR2: LNHDA and SQIVND (reference sequence). This CDR3 comprises 15 residues. Trimming removed 3 bases at V and 1 base at J, with 13 bases between. The CDR3 loop reads CASSIGAGSSYEQYF. The CDR3 nucleotides read TGTGCCAGTAGTATCGGGGCGGGCAGTTCCTACGAGCAGTACTTC.

V and J are TRBV7-2 and TRBJ2-5; no firm D call. This CDR3 contains 14 residues. Germline V gene data show CDR1 as SGHTA and CDR2 as FQGNSA. Trimming shortened V by 4 bases and J by 5 bases, and 14 bases separated the two germline ends. CDR3 sequence reads: CASSSSLAGETQYF. CDR3 bases: TGTGCCAGCAGCTCTTCCCTTGCTGGGGAGACCCAGTACTTC.

The chain carries TRBV7-2 and TRBJ2-7, with 13 bases lining up with TRBD2. The J segment lost 4 bases and the V segment lost 5 bases, leaving 8 bases of the junction unmatched. The CDR3 loop spans 16 amino acids. Germline-derived CDR1 and CDR2 are SGHTA and FQGNSA. In DNA form, the CDR3 reads TGTGCCAGCAGCCCTTCGTGGACTAGCGGGAGTTACGAGCAGTACTTC. This codes for CASSPSWTSGSYEQYF.

This chain uses TRBV18 with TRBJ1-4, with D perhaps matching TRBD1 (6 bases). In germline, CDR1 is KGHSH, CDR2 LQKENI. Trimming left V 2 bases short and J 4 bases short, with 14 bases between. CDR3 length: 16 residues. The CDR3 spells CASSPARGGFNEKLFF. For the CDR3, the DNA is TGTGCCAGCTCACCAGCCAGGGGCGGATTTAATGAAAAACTGTTTTTT.

This chain uses TRBV18 with TRBJ2-6; D might be TRBD1 (6 bases). Trimming stripped 2 bases from V and 2 bases from J, with 13 bases between. CDR1 is KGHSH and CDR2 is LQKENI in the germline V gene. This CDR3 is built from 17 residues. As DNA, the CDR3 is TGTGCCAGCTCACCAGCACAGGGCAGTGCTGGGGCCAACGTCCTGACTTTC. It yields the protein CASSPAQGSAGANVLTF.

V usage is TRBV18 and J usage is TRBJ2-5, with D possibly being TRBD1 (6 bases). Germline CDR1 and CDR2: KGHSH and LQKENI. The CDR3 has 16 residues. Trimming shortened V by 0 bases and J by 6 bases, and 17 bases separated the two germline ends. The chain's CDR3 is CASSPPDRTWGKTQYF. Here the CDR3 DNA reads TGTGCCAGCTCACCACCCGACAGGACATGGGGGAAGACCCAGTACTTC.

The chain combines TRBV5-4 with TRBJ2-3; D gene ambiguous. Germline V gives CDR1 SGHNT, CDR2 YYREEE (reference sequence). V was trimmed by 3 bases and J by 4 bases, leaving 12 bases between them. The CDR3 length is 14 residues. CDR3 amino acids: CASSSPNMADTQYF. The DNA of the CDR3 is TGTGCCAGCAGCTCCCCAAATATGGCAGATACGCAGTATTTT.